This TCR beta chain originates from a study of immune cell composition in non-small cell lung cancer (TCRdb year 2017). Broadly, across the study: Histologic subtype was assigned using H&E plus p63, CK5, Napsin A and TTF-1 immunohistochemistry, mainly lung adenocarcinoma or squamous cell carcinoma. Several tumour specimens with TCR-beta data were of rare histological subtypes and were excluded from the subtype comparisons. TCR-beta sequencing (Adaptive Biotechnologies) was performed on roughly 34 paired NSCLC tumour and non-adjacent lung specimens plus 26 tumour-only specimens. In supplementary cohort #1, which comprised 10 lung adenocarcinoma cases, paired tumour/lung TCR-beta sequencing was performed and TIL populations were generated so that tumour reactivity could be assessed.

TCR-beta CDR3 regions were amplified from genomic DNA by a two-step multiplex PCR, with the second step adding Illumina-compatible adaptors. TCR-beta immunosequencing was carried out on an Illumina platform through the commercial immunoSEQ service. Regarding the original processing steps: Repertoires were summarised by productive clonality and by Top 10 Clones, defined as the percentage of T-cell templates derived from the ten most frequent sequences. Productive clonality ranged from 0 to 1, with 1 indicating a monoclonal population. Using log10 scatter plots, tumour-associated clones were identified as sequences that made up at least 0.1% of tumour T-cell templates yet were absent from the matched non-adjacent lung. Student's t-tests were used for two-group comparisons, ANOVA for comparisons across stages, and linear regression for relationships, with analyses done in GraphPad Prism7 and R. TCRdb carries this immuneACCESS record with in-frame sequences only. Its versions omit some clonotypes, under half of them owing to an unresolved V gene in the studies checked, with the rest unexplained. V and J calls and clone size follow that table, whereas D and trimming were derived from the DNA. This sample is represented by about 3,100 clones; 82% of them were singletons. Approximately 9.6% of the sample is taken by the ten largest.

Findings and caveats that apply to the study as a whole: Smoking pack-years did not significantly correlate with tumour TCR-beta clonality. Lung squamous cell carcinoma tumours had significantly higher Top 10 clone scores and productive clonality than lung adenocarcinoma tumours. In some ten adenocarcinoma cases, maximal tumour-associated clone frequency correlated strongly with TIL tumour reactivity, whereas overall clonality did not. The reactivity cohort contained only 10 to 11 cases, and the tumour-reactive clones were not shown to have sequences in common with the dominant in vivo tumour-associated clones. Tumour-associated clones >0.5% occurred in nearly half of NSCLC cases: approximately 33% of adenocarcinomas versus 65% to 85% of squamous carcinomas.

CDR1 and CDR2 were assigned from the germline V gene (reference sequence) as DFQATT and SNEGSKA. CDR3 length: 11 amino acids, cysteine to phenylalanine. Only the CDR3 DNA stays, 33 bases, in frame from base 1. Relative to germline, V is 3 bases shorter and J is 5 bases shorter, with 7 bases between their ends. This clone was recorded once. This receptor's antigen is unknown. Base-call qualities are not available, and no considerably larger clone is one nucleotide away. Genomic DNA was isolated with the QIAamp DNA kit from frozen aliquots of single-cell suspensions that had not been sorted. Surgically resected non-small cell lung cancer tissue was used for the tumour samples. Tissues arrived within 2 hours after resection and were immediately processed into single-cell suspensions. Tissue was mechanically dissociated and enzymatically digested with DNase I, collagenase I and hyaluronidase for 25 to 35 minutes at 37 °C, then filtered and RBC-lysed.

The V and J genes are TRBV20-1 and TRBJ1-1; the D gene assignment is ambiguous. The receptor was derived from a human donor with non-small cell lung cancer. The sample was lung tumor tissue. The CDR3 reads as follows: CSARELTEAFF. In nucleotides, the sequence is TGCAGTGCTAGGGAGCTAACTGAAGCTTTCTTT.